This entry describes one T cell receptor beta chain. The antigen is unknown. This table comes from immunoSEQ multiplex PCR, and its TCRdb copy is limited to in-frame clones, with some not included. Of about 95,000 clones in the sample, 85% were seen once. These data originate in a study of cytomegalovirus exposure and HLA in healthy donors. Study at large: The 120 or so validation repertoires used a platform that matched the one used for the 600 to 700 first-cohort repertoires, as a later analysis reported.

From germline, CDR1 is SGHNT and CDR2 YYREEE (reference sequence). The CDR3 runs 15 residues. Trimming pared 4 bases from V and 4 bases from J, leaving 17 bases between. Study-level findings and limits: A few of the chains that were CMV-associated were confirmed in vitro to be specific for CMV antigens. The majority of TCR sequences were rare, yet some public TCRs appeared in many donors.

The clonotype was recovered from a young man in good health and CMV-seropositive. The sequenced material came from PBMCs. The V call is TRBV5-4, the J call TRBJ1-2; D gene uncertain. The CDR3 nucleotides are TGTGCCAGCAGCCCCGGCCAGGATCTTATCTATGGCTACACCTTC. Its protein is CASSPGQDLIYGYTF.